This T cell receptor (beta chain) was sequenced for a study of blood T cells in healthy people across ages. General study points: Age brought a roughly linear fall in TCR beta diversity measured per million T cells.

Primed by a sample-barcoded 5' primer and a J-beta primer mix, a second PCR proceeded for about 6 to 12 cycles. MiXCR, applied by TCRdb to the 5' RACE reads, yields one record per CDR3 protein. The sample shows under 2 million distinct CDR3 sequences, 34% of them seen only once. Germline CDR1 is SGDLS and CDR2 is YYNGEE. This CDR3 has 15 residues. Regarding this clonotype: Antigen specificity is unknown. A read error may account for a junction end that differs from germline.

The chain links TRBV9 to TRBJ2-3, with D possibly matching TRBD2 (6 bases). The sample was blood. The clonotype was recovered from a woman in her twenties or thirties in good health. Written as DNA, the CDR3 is TGTGCCAGCGGCGTAGTGGGACGGGGGACAGATACGCAGTATTTT. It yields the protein CASGVVGRGTDTQYF.